Listed below are T cell receptor beta chains from one sample, sequenced in a study of cytomegalovirus exposure and HLA in healthy donors. Assay: immunoSEQ multiplex PCR; the TCRdb copy retains only in-frame clones and omits some. The data contain under 200,000 clones, roughly four fifths of them seen just once; the ten biggest clones take up about 2%. Sequenced: PBMCs. The receptors come from a woman in her 30s in good health and CMV-seropositive. The CDR3 runs from the conserved cysteine through the conserved F or W. A D gene is named only where the DNA matches it firmly. Not every row has a clone size; where given, it reads once, few, many or a size class.

CDR3 length: 15; D gene: NA; J gene: TRBJ2-3; V gene: TRBV5-1; clone size: once; CDR3 protein: CASSPSGTITDTQYF; CDR3 DNA: TGCGCCAGCAGCCCCTCCGGGACAATCACAGATACGCAGTATTTT
CDR3 length: 14; D gene: NA; J gene: TRBJ2-2; V gene: TRBV4-3; clone size: NA; CDR3 protein: CASSAGLHTGELFF; CDR3 DNA: TGCGCCAGCAGCGCAGGACTGCACACCGGGGAGCTGTTTTTT
CDR3 length: 14; D gene: NA; J gene: TRBJ1-1; V gene: TRBV5-4; clone size: NA; CDR3 protein: CASSLGTANTEAFF; CDR3 DNA: TGTGCCAGCAGCTTAGGTACAGCGAACACTGAAGCTTTCTTT
CDR3 length: 13; D gene: NA; J gene: TRBJ1-2; V gene: TRBV30; clone size: NA; CDR3 protein: CAWRQEGNYGYTF; CDR3 DNA: TGTGCCTGGAGACAGGAGGGGAACTATGGCTACACCTTC
CDR3 length: 17; D gene: TRBD2; J gene: TRBJ2-3; V gene: TRBV5-6; clone size: NA; CDR3 protein: CASSIRRGAGVPDTQYF; CDR3 DNA: TGTGCCAGCAGCATCCGTAGAGGGGCGGGGGTACCAGATACGCAGTATTTT
CDR3 length: 13; D gene: NA; J gene: TRBJ1-2; V gene: TRBV29-1; clone size: NA; CDR3 protein: CSVEKKDSYGYTF; CDR3 DNA: TGCAGCGTTGAAAAAAAGGACAGTTATGGCTACACCTTC
CDR3 length: 14; D gene: TRBD1; J gene: TRBJ1-1; V gene: TRBV27; clone size: NA; CDR3 protein: CASSSLQGAREAFF; CDR3 DNA: TGTGCCAGCAGTTCACTCCAGGGGGCTCGTGAAGCTTTCTTT
CDR3 length: 15; D gene: NA; J gene: TRBJ2-7; V gene: TRBV6-6; clone size: NA; CDR3 protein: CASRGQGTMRNEQYF; CDR3 DNA: TGTGCCAGCAGGGGCCAGGGGACGATGAGAAACGAGCAGTACTTC
CDR3 length: 13; D gene: NA; J gene: TRBJ1-1; V gene: TRBV5-1; clone size: NA; CDR3 protein: CASSPGENTEAFF; CDR3 DNA: TGCGCCAGCAGCCCTGGAGAGAACACTGAAGCTTTCTTT
CDR3 length: 17; D gene: NA; J gene: TRBJ1-1; V gene: TRBV27; clone size: once; CDR3 protein: CASSPMSLDSTNTEAFF; CDR3 DNA: TGTGCCAGCAGTCCGATGTCCCTCGACAGCACGAACACTGAAGCTTTCTTT
CDR3 length: 19; D gene: TRBD1; J gene: TRBJ1-3; V gene: TRBV5-4; clone size: NA; CDR3 protein: CASSPEVPGQAIGGNTIYF; CDR3 DNA: TGTGCCAGCAGCCCAGAAGTACCGGGACAGGCCATTGGTGGAAACACCATATATTTT
CDR3 length: 15; D gene: TRBD2; J gene: TRBJ2-7; V gene: TRBV5-1; clone size: NA; CDR3 protein: CASSLSRGSRGEQYF; CDR3 DNA: TGCGCCAGCAGCTTGTCTCGCGGGAGTCGGGGCGAGCAGTACTTC
CDR3 length: 16; D gene: TRBD2; J gene: TRBJ2-3; V gene: TRBV6-6; clone size: NA; CDR3 protein: CASIPLAGGGTDTQYF; CDR3 DNA: TGTGCCAGCATCCCCCTAGCGGGGGGGGGCACAGATACGCAGTATTTT
CDR3 length: 13; D gene: NA; J gene: TRBJ2-5; V gene: TRBV6-6; clone size: NA; CDR3 protein: CASRPPAGETQYF; CDR3 DNA: TGTGCCAGCAGGCCTCCTGCAGGAGAGACCCAGTACTTC
CDR3 length: 13; D gene: NA; J gene: TRBJ2-1; V gene: TRBV9; clone size: NA; CDR3 protein: CASSYDRYNEQFF; CDR3 DNA: TGTGCCAGCAGCTATGACAGATACAATGAGCAGTTCTTC
CDR3 length: 15; D gene: NA; J gene: TRBJ1-2; V gene: TRBV6-5; clone size: NA; CDR3 protein: CASSYSGTPNYGYTF; CDR3 DNA: TGTGCCAGCAGTTACTCCGGGACACCTAACTATGGCTACACCTTC
CDR3 length: 10; D gene: TRBD1; J gene: TRBJ2-6; V gene: TRBV30; clone size: once; CDR3 protein: CAWGFQGAIF; CDR3 DNA: TGTGCCTGGGGGTTTCAGGGGGCCATTTTC
CDR3 length: 15; D gene: TRBD2; J gene: TRBJ2-7; V gene: TRBV5-6; clone size: NA; CDR3 protein: CASSLRGGQSHEQYF; CDR3 DNA: TGTGCCAGCAGCTTGCGGGGGGGGCAGTCCCACGAGCAGTACTTC
CDR3 length: 13; D gene: TRBD2; J gene: TRBJ2-3; V gene: TRBV28; clone size: NA; CDR3 protein: CASAGGGGDTQYF; CDR3 DNA: TGTGCGTCGGCGGGAGGGGGCGGAGATACGCAGTATTTT
CDR3 length: 14; D gene: NA; J gene: TRBJ1-2; V gene: TRBV7-2; clone size: NA; CDR3 protein: CASSLASLNYGYTF; CDR3 DNA: TGTGCCAGCAGCTTAGCGAGCTTAAACTATGGCTACACCTTC
CDR3 length: 11; D gene: TRBD1; J gene: TRBJ1-4; V gene: TRBV2; clone size: NA; CDR3 protein: CAFGQGGKLFF; CDR3 DNA: TGTGCATTTGGACAGGGAGGGAAACTGTTTTTT
CDR3 length: 16; D gene: TRBD1; J gene: TRBJ2-2; V gene: TRBV9; clone size: NA; CDR3 protein: CASSDPGQPYTGELFF; CDR3 DNA: TGTGCCAGCAGTGATCCGGGACAGCCGTACACCGGGGAGCTGTTTTTT
CDR3 length: 15; D gene: TRBD2; J gene: TRBJ2-7; V gene: TRBV5-5; clone size: NA; CDR3 protein: CASSLVSGGGYEQYF; CDR3 DNA: TGTGCCAGCAGCTTGGTTAGCGGGGGCGGCTACGAGCAGTACTTC
CDR3 length: 19; D gene: TRBD2; J gene: TRBJ2-2; V gene: TRBV10-3; clone size: once; CDR3 protein: CAISPGLAGKGVGTGELFF; CDR3 DNA: TGTGCCATCAGCCCGGGACTAGCGGGAAAGGGGGTAGGCACCGGGGAGCTGTTTTTT
CDR3 length: 16; D gene: NA; J gene: TRBJ1-2; V gene: TRBV4-3; clone size: NA; CDR3 protein: CASSQELGLTNYGYTF; CDR3 DNA: TGCGCCAGCAGCCAAGAACTGGGCCTTACTAACTATGGCTACACCTTC
CDR3 length: 14; D gene: NA; J gene: TRBJ2-2; V gene: TRBV27; clone size: NA; CDR3 protein: CASTAWTDTGELFF; CDR3 DNA: TGTGCCAGCACCGCCTGGACAGACACCGGGGAGCTGTTTTTT
CDR3 length: 15; D gene: NA; J gene: TRBJ2-7; V gene: TRBV12-5; clone size: NA; CDR3 protein: CASGLGTGGTYEQYF; CDR3 DNA: NA
CDR3 length: 18; D gene: NA; J gene: TRBJ1-4; V gene: TRBV7-9; clone size: NA; CDR3 protein: CSSSLSSGGPATNEKLFF; CDR3 DNA: TGTTCCAGCAGTCTAAGTAGCGGGGGCCCCGCAACTAATGAAAAACTGTTTTTT
CDR3 length: 14; D gene: NA; J gene: TRBJ1-4; V gene: TRBV6-5; clone size: NA; CDR3 protein: CASSPRGIWEKLFF; CDR3 DNA: TGTGCCAGCAGTCCCAGGGGAATTTGGGAAAAACTGTTTTTT
CDR3 length: 17; D gene: NA; J gene: TRBJ2-1; V gene: TRBV5-4; clone size: NA; CDR3 protein: CASSPRLIQGPRNEQFF; CDR3 DNA: TGTGCCAGCAGCCCCCGTCTTATACAGGGACCGAGGAATGAGCAGTTCTTC
CDR3 length: 16; D gene: NA; J gene: TRBJ1-3; V gene: TRBV5-1; clone size: NA; CDR3 protein: CASSPGGLSSGNTIYF; CDR3 DNA: TGCGCCAGCAGTCCCGGGGGACTCTCCTCTGGAAACACCATATATTTT
CDR3 length: 13; D gene: TRBD1; J gene: TRBJ1-1; V gene: TRBV6-5; clone size: NA; CDR3 protein: CASRPDRDTEAFF; CDR3 DNA: TGTGCCAGCAGACCTGACAGGGACACTGAAGCTTTCTTT
CDR3 length: 17; D gene: NA; J gene: TRBJ2-6; V gene: TRBV2; clone size: NA; CDR3 protein: CASSLQGPRSGANVLTF; CDR3 DNA: TGTGCCAGCAGCCTACAGGGCCCCCGCTCTGGGGCCAACGTCCTGACTTTC
CDR3 length: 16; D gene: NA; J gene: TRBJ2-2; V gene: TRBV7-2; clone size: NA; CDR3 protein: CASSLAGGPSTGELFF; CDR3 DNA: TGTGCCAGCAGCTTAGCGGGGGGGCCTAGCACCGGGGAGCTGTTTTTT
CDR3 length: 15; D gene: TRBD1; J gene: TRBJ1-2; V gene: TRBV18; clone size: NA; CDR3 protein: CASSPTPGGEYGYTF; CDR3 DNA: TGTGCCAGCTCACCTACTCCAGGGGGCGAATATGGCTACACCTTC
CDR3 length: 15; D gene: NA; J gene: TRBJ2-2; V gene: TRBV2; clone size: NA; CDR3 protein: CASLFVSSSTGELFF; CDR3 DNA: TGTGCCAGCTTGTTCGTTAGTAGCAGCACCGGGGAGCTGTTTTTT
CDR3 length: 15; D gene: TRBD1; J gene: TRBJ2-7; V gene: TRBV18; clone size: NA; CDR3 protein: CASSRDRGSSYEQYF; CDR3 DNA: TGTGCCAGCTCACGCGACAGGGGGAGCTCCTACGAGCAGTACTTC
CDR3 length: 15; D gene: NA; J gene: TRBJ1-2; V gene: TRBV5-5; clone size: NA; CDR3 protein: CASSLEIGQNYGYTF; CDR3 DNA: TGTGCCAGCAGCTTGGAGATCGGACAAAACTATGGCTACACCTTC
CDR3 length: 12; D gene: NA; J gene: TRBJ1-1; V gene: TRBV7-2; clone size: NA; CDR3 protein: CASSLVGVEAFF; CDR3 DNA: TGTGCCAGCAGCTTAGTCGGTGTTGAAGCTTTCTTT
CDR3 length: 15; D gene: NA; J gene: TRBJ1-5; V gene: TRBV12-5; clone size: NA; CDR3 protein: CASGIYTGGHQPQHF; CDR3 DNA: TGTGCTAGTGGTATCTATACGGGGGGGCACCAGCCCCAGCATTTT
CDR3 length: 15; D gene: NA; J gene: TRBJ1-5; V gene: TRBV19; clone size: few; CDR3 protein: CASSRGRGPGQPQHF; CDR3 DNA: TGTGCCAGTAGTAGAGGGCGGGGGCCGGGTCAGCCCCAGCATTTT
CDR3 length: 16; D gene: TRBD2; J gene: TRBJ2-5; V gene: TRBV15; clone size: NA; CDR3 protein: CATSRSGLAGEETQYF; CDR3 DNA: TGTGCCACCAGCAGGTCGGGACTAGCGGGAGAAGAGACCCAGTACTTC
CDR3 length: 18; D gene: NA; J gene: TRBJ1-6; V gene: TRBV19; clone size: NA; CDR3 protein: CASSMKGIFSSYNSPLHF; CDR3 DNA: TGTGCCAGTAGTATGAAGGGGATATTTAGCTCCTATAATTCACCCCTCCACTTT
CDR3 length: 12; D gene: NA; J gene: TRBJ2-7; V gene: TRBV28; clone size: NA; CDR3 protein: CASSLLSYEQYF; CDR3 DNA: TGTGCCAGCAGTTTACTCTCTTACGAGCAGTACTTC
CDR3 length: 15; D gene: NA; J gene: TRBJ2-3; V gene: TRBV4-3; clone size: NA; CDR3 protein: CASSQTGTGRDTQYF; CDR3 DNA: TGCGCCAGCAGCCAAACAGGAACAGGGCGAGATACGCAGTATTTT
CDR3 length: 15; D gene: NA; J gene: TRBJ2-3; V gene: TRBV7-7; clone size: NA; CDR3 protein: CASSLTGISTDTQYF; CDR3 DNA: TGTGCCAGCAGCTTAACAGGGATTAGCACAGATACGCAGTATTTT
CDR3 length: 15; D gene: NA; J gene: TRBJ1-5; V gene: TRBV5-1; clone size: NA; CDR3 protein: CASSFSGERGQPQHF; CDR3 DNA: TGCGCCAGCAGCTTCTCAGGGGAGAGGGGTCAGCCCCAGCATTTT
CDR3 length: 15; D gene: NA; J gene: TRBJ1-1; V gene: TRBV28; clone size: NA; CDR3 protein: CATTGAGDVNTEAFF; CDR3 DNA: TGTGCCACCACGGGTGCAGGGGACGTGAACACTGAAGCTTTCTTT
CDR3 length: 13; D gene: NA; J gene: TRBJ2-7; V gene: TRBV5-1; clone size: NA; CDR3 protein: CASSFENGYEQYF; CDR3 DNA: TGCGCCAGCAGCTTCGAGAACGGGTACGAGCAGTACTTC
CDR3 length: 15; D gene: TRBD2; J gene: TRBJ2-7; V gene: TRBV4-3; clone size: NA; CDR3 protein: CASSLQTSGAYEQYF; CDR3 DNA: TGCGCCAGCAGCCTGCAGACTAGCGGGGCCTACGAGCAGTACTTC
CDR3 length: 15; D gene: TRBD1; J gene: TRBJ2-2; V gene: TRBV6-1; clone size: NA; CDR3 protein: CASRPRDRNTGELFF; CDR3 DNA: TGTGCCAGCAGGCCTAGGGACAGGAACACCGGGGAGCTGTTTTTT
CDR3 length: 15; D gene: NA; J gene: TRBJ2-5; V gene: TRBV5-1; clone size: once; CDR3 protein: CASSPQPGFQETQYF; CDR3 DNA: TGCGCCAGCAGCCCGCAACCGGGGTTCCAAGAGACCCAGTACTTC
CDR3 length: 14; D gene: NA; J gene: TRBJ1-4; V gene: TRBV23-1; clone size: NA; CDR3 protein: CASTKRGRNEKLFF; CDR3 DNA: TGCGCCAGCACCAAACGGGGAAGAAATGAAAAACTGTTTTTT
CDR3 length: 16; D gene: TRBD1; J gene: TRBJ1-4; V gene: TRBV4-3; clone size: NA; CDR3 protein: CASSHGTDATNEKLFF; CDR3 DNA: TGCGCCAGCAGCCACGGGACAGATGCAACTAATGAAAAACTGTTTTTT
CDR3 length: 14; D gene: TRBD1; J gene: TRBJ2-5; V gene: TRBV14; clone size: NA; CDR3 protein: CASSQIGTGETQYF; CDR3 DNA: TGTGCCAGCAGCCAGATAGGGACAGGGGAGACCCAGTACTTC
CDR3 length: 18; D gene: TRBD1; J gene: TRBJ1-1; V gene: TRBV23-1; clone size: few; CDR3 protein: CASSQSPGQGWGNTEAFF; CDR3 DNA: TGCGCCAGCAGTCAATCCCCTGGACAGGGATGGGGGAACACTGAAGCTTTCTTT
CDR3 length: 15; D gene: NA; J gene: TRBJ1-4; V gene: TRBV27; clone size: NA; CDR3 protein: CASSLVRDTIEKLFF; CDR3 DNA: TGTGCCAGCAGTTTAGTCAGGGATACGATTGAAAAACTGTTTTTT